The 21 T cell receptor beta chains given below trace back to one sample, sequenced in a study of T cells in Graves' hyperthyroidism and ophthalmopathy. Amplified regions were TCR beta CDR3 sequences from RNA transcripts. Using the HTBI primer set, a first-round RT-PCR was run on the TCR CDR3. TCRdb reprocessed the multiplex PCR reads via MiXCR and lists one record per CDR3 protein. In the table there are 700,000 or so distinct CDR3 sequences, about 14% of which are singletons. The sequencing sample was made of blood. These receptors were taken from a woman aged 45-60 years with Graves' ophthalmopathy.

This clonotype appeared many times. The chain joins TRBV12-3 or TRBV12-4 to TRBJ1-5; possible D gene TRBD1, 5 bases. V was cut by 2 bases and J by 4 bases, with 9 bases left in between. The CDR3 runs 14 residues. CDR3 bases: TGTGCCAGCAGTTTATGGGACTCGAATCAGCCCCAGCATTTT. Its protein is CASSLWDSNQPQHF.

This clonotype was seen more than once but under ten times. The chain employs TRBV7-9 and TRBJ1-3; D gene unclear. The V gene lost 4 bases and the J gene lost 8 bases, with 6 bases spanning the gap. Germline loops: CDR1 SEHNR, CDR2 FQNEAQ (reference sequence). This CDR3 comprises 11 residues. The CDR3 nucleotides are TGTGCCAGCAGCTCGGATGACACCATATATTTT. Protein: CASSSDDTIYF.

The chain links TRBV19 to TRBJ2-1; the D gene could be TRBD1 or TRBD2 (5 bases each). The germline gives CDR1 LNHDA, CDR2 SQIVND (reference sequence). This CDR3 has 17 residues. V dropped 5 bases and J dropped 7 bases, with 24 bases sitting between them. This CDR3 is CASSAWGSGTAHNEQFF. CDR3 DNA sequence: TGTGCCAGTAGTGCCTGGGGTAGTGGGACGGCCCATAATGAGCAGTTCTTC.

This clonotype has a count of ten or more. The CDR3 reads CASSKDRNPFDSGANVLTF. Here the CDR3 DNA reads TGTGCCAGCAGTAAGGACAGGAATCCCTTTGACTCTGGGGCCAACGTCCTGACTTTC. This chain connects TRBV6-2 or TRBV6-3 to TRBJ2-6; 7 nucleotides line up with TRBD1. Germline CDR1 MNHEY, CDR2 SVGEGT. This CDR3 has 19 residues. The junction had 13 bases not matched to a gene; V was cut back by 5 bases and J by 0 bases.

A word on this clonotype: The germline gene is not matched at one end of the junction; a read error may be the cause. CDR3 DNA sequence: TGTGCTAGCAGCTTAAGTGGGGCCACCGGGGAGCTGTTTTTT. Translation gives CASSLSGATGELFF. This chain uses TRBV7-7 with TRBJ2-2; D might be TRBD1 (5 bases). The CDR3 spans 14 residues. Germline V gives CDR1 SSHAT, CDR2 FNYEAQ (reference sequence).

Ten or more counts support this clonotype. This chain connects TRBV12-3 or TRBV12-4 to TRBJ1-1, with D hard to call. The CDR3 has 12 amino acids. Trimming cost V 6 bases and J 8 bases, with 13 bases left between them. For the CDR3, the DNA is TGTGCCAGCAGCCGCGCCCCAGCCGAAGCTTTCTTT. This codes for CASSRAPAEAFF.

This clonotype was detected many times. This CDR3 is CASSILRDRGHEQYF. The DNA for the CDR3 is TGTGCCAGCAGCATACTCCGGGACAGGGGCCACGAGCAGTACTTC. V gene TRBV7-2 combines with J gene TRBJ2-7; TRBD1 matches 10 bases. The CDR3 covers 15 residues. From germline, CDR1 is SGHTA and CDR2 FQGNSA. V was pared by 5 bases and J by 5 bases, with 9 bases of the junction left unmatched.

This rearrangement joins TRBV27 to TRBJ1-2; tentatively, D is TRBD1 (6 bases). The CDR3 has 14 residues. Trimming removed 0 bases at V and 5 bases at J, with 10 bases between. Germline CDR1 reads MNHEY; CDR2 reads SMNVEV (reference sequence). The CDR3 coding sequence is TGTGCCAGCAGTTTATCACAGGGACCTTATGGCTACACCTTC. Translating gives CASSLSQGPYGYTF.

The rearrangement uses TRBV20-1 and TRBJ2-3; D is possibly TRBD2 (5 bases). Germline V lookup: CDR1 DFQATT, CDR2 SNEGSKA (reference sequence). Deletions cut 5 bases from V and 0 bases from J, with 15 bases between. This CDR3 contains 15 residues. CDR3 residues: CSAVNARTSTDTQYF. The CDR3 DNA follows: TGCAGTGCTGTTAACGCGAGGACTAGCACAGATACGCAGTATTTT.

This clonotype was recorded many times. The V and J genes are TRBV18 and TRBJ2-4, with no clear D. Trimming left V 0 bases short and J 0 bases short, with 12 bases between. Germline CDR1 reads KGHSH; CDR2 reads LQKENI. The CDR3 is 17 amino acids. The CDR3 loop reads CASSPPSSTLAKNIQYF. DNA for the CDR3: TGTGCCAGCTCACCACCGTCGTCAACCCTAGCCAAAAACATTCAGTACTTC.

V gene TRBV6-5 combines with J gene TRBJ2-1; 9 positions agree with TRBD1. The germline gives CDR1 MNHEY, CDR2 SVGAGI. V was pared by 2 bases and J by 6 bases, with 8 bases of the junction left unmatched. The CDR3 has 16 residues. CDR3 sequence reads: CASSYNTGGFVNEQFF. The CDR3 DNA is TGTGCCAGCAGTTACAACACAGGGGGCTTCGTCAATGAGCAGTTCTTC.

The table lists this clonotype with a few counts. The gene calls are TRBV7-2 and TRBJ1-2; the match to TRBD1 covers 10 bases. The CDR3 sequence is 15 residues long. The V segment lost 5 bases and the J segment 8 bases; nucleotides outside the gene matches: 11. The V gene's germline CDR1 is SGHTA and CDR2 FQGNSA. The CDR3 sequence: CASSQVATGGGGYTF. CDR3 bases: TGTGCCAGCAGCCAGGTCGCGACAGGGGGCGGGGGCTACACCTTC.

This clonotype was counted many times. The J gene is TRBJ2-5, the V gene TRBV5-6, with D perhaps being TRBD1 or TRBD2 (5 bases each). V was trimmed by 4 bases and J by 3 bases, leaving 13 bases between them. CDR1 SGHDT and CDR2 YYEEEE come from the germline V gene. CDR3 length: 14 residues. In nucleotides, the CDR3 is TGTGCCAGCAGCGGACGGGGCGCAGAAGAGACCCAGTACTTC. Amino acid sequence: CASSGRGAEETQYF.

The V gene is TRBV5-1, the J gene TRBJ2-7; 11 bases agree with TRBD2. Germline V gene lookup returns CDR1 SGHRS and CDR2 YFSETQ. The CDR3 extends over 15 amino acids. Unmatched junction bases numbered 6, after V lost 4 bases and J lost 3 bases. The CDR3 is CASSPAGLADYEQYF. The CDR3 DNA reads TGCGCCAGCAGCCCGGCGGGACTAGCGGACTACGAGCAGTACTTC.

This clonotype came up a few times. This chain links TRBV28 with TRBJ2-1, with D possibly being TRBD2 (6 bases). The CDR3 contains 15 residues. Germline CDR1 and CDR2: MDHEN and SYDVKM. Between the trimmed V and J ends, which lost 2 bases and 6 bases, there was a span of 14 bases. The CDR3 sequence is CASSLTGSLFNEQFF. In DNA form, the CDR3 reads TGTGCCAGCAGTTTAACCGGGAGTCTTTTCAATGAGCAGTTCTTC.

V and J are TRBV18 and TRBJ2-7, with 8 bases matching TRBD2. The length of the CDR3 is 16 residues. J was trimmed by 2 bases and V by 2 bases; bases with no gene match: 8. Germline CDR1 KGHSH, CDR2 LQKENI. The CDR3 sequence: CASSPGSAGGAYEQYF. The DNA for the CDR3 is TGTGCCAGCTCACCAGGTTCGGCGGGGGGTGCCTACGAGCAGTACTTC.

This clonotype has a count of ten or more. V usage is TRBV24-1 and J usage is TRBJ2-6; the match to TRBD1 covers 10 bases. CDR1 KGHDR and CDR2 SFDVKD come from the germline V gene. This CDR3 has 17 residues. V lost 2 bases and J lost 3; bases outside the gene matches: 3. The CDR3 region has the DNA TGTGCCACCAGTGATTCAGGGACAGGGGATGGGGCCAACGTCCTGACTTTC. This gives the protein CATSDSGTGDGANVLTF.

This clonotype was seen repeatedly, ten times or more. The CDR3 nucleotides read TGCGCCAGCAGCCCGACAGGGGACGACTATGGCTACACCTTC. This translates into CASSPTGDDYGYTF. The rearrangement joins TRBV5-1 to TRBJ1-2, with 8 bases identical to TRBD1. There are 14 residues in the CDR3. The trim removed 4 bases at V and 3 bases at J, leaving 5 bases unmatched. Germline V gives CDR1 SGHRS, CDR2 YFSETQ.

As concerns this clonotype: This may arise from a read error, as a much more abundant clone is one base away. The J gene is TRBJ2-3, the V gene TRBV10-3; 9 nucleotides line up with TRBD2. CDR3 length: 17 amino acids. V dropped 8 bases and J dropped 2; count of bases not matched to a gene: 14. Germline V lookup: CDR1 ENHRY, CDR2 SYGVKD. CDR3 coding DNA: TGTGCCATCGCCGACTCCGTCTCTAGCGGGGTCACAGATACGCAGTATTTT. Translated: CAIADSVSSGVTDTQYF.

This clonotype was picked up many times. One end of the junction does not line up with germline, which may come from a read error. This chain joins TRBV30 and TRBJ1-1; D not resolved. Germline values: CDR1 GTSNPN, CDR2 SVGIG (reference sequence). The CDR3 is made up of 14 amino acids. The CDR3 DNA reads as TGTGCCTGGAGTCCCGGACTGGTGGGCACTGAAGCCTTCTTT. Protein: CAWSPGLVGTEAFF.

This chain connects TRBV12-3 or TRBV12-4 to TRBJ2-7; TRBD2 might be the D (5 bases). The V and J ends lost 5 bases and 5 bases respectively, with 16 bases between them. The CDR3 extends over 14 amino acids. DNA for the CDR3: TGTGCCAGCAGTCCGGACCTTGCCGGGGACGAGCAGTACTTC. It is translated as CASSPDLAGDEQYF.